These T cell receptor beta chains were read from a single sample in a study of spatial heterogeneity in lung cancer. TCRdb fed the 5' RACE reads into MiXCR, producing one record per CDR3 protein. The sample records 85,000 to 100,000 distinct CDR3 sequences, about 12% being singletons. The sequencing used PBMCs, collected at surgery. These receptors all stem from a male donor with early-stage non-small cell lung cancer. Both conserved end residues are part of each CDR3. The D gene is left open where the match is weak. Clone size is not always given. Where it is, it says once, few, many or a class for expanded clones.

j_call: TRBJ2-1
clone_size: .
cdr3_length: 14
v_call: TRBV7-8
d_call: TRBD1
cdr3_aa: CASIRTGTPSEQFF
cdr3_nt: TGTGCCAGCATCCGGACAGGGACCCCCTCTGAGCAGTTCTTC

j_call: TRBJ1-2
clone_size: .
cdr3_length: 13
v_call: TRBV29-1
d_call: .
cdr3_aa: CSVLKGEDYGYTF
cdr3_nt: TGCAGCGTTCTCAAGGGGGAGGACTATGGCTACACCTTC

j_call: TRBJ2-3
clone_size: few
cdr3_length: 14
v_call: TRBV24-1
d_call: TRBD1
cdr3_aa: CATSTGVRGDTQYF
cdr3_nt: TGTGCCACTTCGACAGGGGTACGAGGAGATACGCAGTATTTT

j_call: TRBJ1-2
clone_size: .
cdr3_length: 16
v_call: TRBV20-1
d_call: TRBD1
cdr3_aa: CSARDMLQGINYGYTF
cdr3_nt: TGCAGTGCTAGAGATATGTTACAGGGGATTAACTATGGCTACACCTTC

j_call: TRBJ2-3
clone_size: many
cdr3_length: 16
v_call: TRBV11-2
d_call: .
cdr3_aa: CASSRKSGSGADTQYF
cdr3_nt: TGTGCCAGCAGCCGGAAAAGCGGCTCTGGGGCAGATACGCAGTATTTT

j_call: TRBJ2-2
clone_size: .
cdr3_length: 15
v_call: TRBV5-4
d_call: TRBD2
cdr3_aa: CASSPPGSGVRELFF
cdr3_nt: TGTGCCAGCAGCCCCCCGGGGAGCGGGGTGCGGGAGCTGTTTTTT

j_call: TRBJ2-3
clone_size: few
cdr3_length: 13
v_call: TRBV27
d_call: TRBD2
cdr3_aa: CASSLGGRDTQYF
cdr3_nt: TGTGCCAGCAGTTTGGGCGGGAGGGATACGCAGTATTTT

j_call: TRBJ1-1
clone_size: .
cdr3_length: 12
v_call: TRBV20-1
d_call: .
cdr3_aa: CSAYRMNTEAFF
cdr3_nt: TGCAGTGCTTACCGAATGAACACTGAAGCTTTCTTT

j_call: TRBJ2-3
clone_size: few
cdr3_length: 14
v_call: TRBV28
d_call: TRBD2
cdr3_aa: CATRGSGGTDTQYF
cdr3_nt: TGTGCCACCAGGGGTAGCGGGGGCACAGATACGCAGTATTTT

j_call: TRBJ2-3
clone_size: .
cdr3_length: 14
v_call: TRBV7-9
d_call: TRBD2
cdr3_aa: CASSLAGVADTQYF
cdr3_nt: TGTGCCAGCAGTTTAGCGGGAGTCGCGGATACGCAGTATTTT